This T cell receptor beta chain was sequenced for a study of CD8 T cells in ankylosing spondylitis. Study results and limitations: Reportedly, significant enrichment of disease-linked clones occurred in matched ankylosing spondylitis synovial fluid.

CDR3 length: 16 residues. V gave up 1 base and J gave up 4 bases, with 14 bases separating them. Per germline, CDR1 LGHNA and CDR2 YNFKEQ. This clonotype was picked up one time. Its antigen remains unidentified. TCRdb independently ran MiXCR on the 5' RACE reads; one entry per CDR3 protein. The data show 90,000 to 120,000 distinct CDR3 sequences, with less than 25% seen just once and approximately 13% held by the top ten. This chain links TRBV4-2 with TRBJ1-3; D possibly corresponds to TRBD1 (6 bases). The material sequenced was synovial fluid, either unsorted or a sorted T cell fraction (not recorded which). The sequence came from a male donor with ankylosing spondylitis. The CDR3 DNA sequence: TGTGCCAGCAGCCAAGCCGCACAGGGAGTCGGAAACACCATATATTTT. It specifies CASSQAAQGVGNTIYF.